The 7 T cell receptor beta chains reported below all come from one sample, sequenced in a study of OX40 agonist ivuxolimab in advanced cancers. TCRdb's copy holds only in-frame clones and misses some; the assay was immunoSEQ multiplex PCR. The profile covers 60,000 to 75,000 clones, with about 90% appearing a single time and roughly 0.9% taken by the ten largest. The input for sequencing was CD4+ or CD8+ T cells sorted from blood, taken in a trial of the OX40 agonist ivuxolimab. The receptors here all came from an adult with an advanced solid tumor such as melanoma, head and neck, liver or kidney cancer.

Concerning this clone itself: At one boundary the junction diverges from the germline segment, which might be a read error. The chain is built from TRBV10-3 and TRBJ1-2; D is unresolved. This CDR3 has 13 amino acids. Germline values: CDR1 ENHRY, CDR2 SYGVKD. The CDR3 nucleotides read TGTGCCAGCAGTAGGGCCCTTCTGGGTGGCTACACCTTC. Protein product: CASSRALLGGYTF.

J is TRBJ2-7 and V is TRBV18, with 7 bases lining up with TRBD1. Germline V CDR1 and CDR2: KGHSH, LQKENI. Trimming at V came to 5 bases and at J to 2 bases, leaving 6 bases not matched to a gene. There are 14 residues in the CDR3. CDR3: CASSLQTGTYEQYF. CDR3 sequence (DNA): TGTGCCAGCTCATTACAGACAGGGACCTACGAGCAGTACTTC.

This clone appeared a few times. The V gene is TRBV7-9, the J gene TRBJ1-1; D not certain. Trimming removed 4 bases at V and 2 bases at J, with 11 bases between. The CDR3 runs 14 residues. Germline V gene lookup returns CDR1 SEHNR and CDR2 FQNEAQ (reference sequence). CDR3 DNA sequence: TGTGCCAGCAGCTCCCTTGAGGGTAACACTGAAGCTTTCTTT. Protein product: CASSSLEGNTEAFF.

This clone was picked up one time. The chain couples TRBV19 to TRBJ2-7; 8 positions agree with TRBD1. The germline gives CDR1 LNHDA, CDR2 SQIVND (reference sequence). The J segment lost 0 bases and the V segment lost 6 bases, leaving 10 bases of the junction unmatched. The CDR3 totals 16 residues. The CDR3 bases are TGTGCCAGTAGCCCCGACAGGGGACGAAGCTCCTACGAGCAGTACTTC. It is translated as CASSPDRGRSSYEQYF. Combining the CDR3 with reference TRBV19 and TRBJ2-7 gives the whole variable domain DGGITQSPKYLFRKEGQNVTLSCEQNLNHDAMYWYRQDPGQGLRLIYYSQIVNDFQKGDIAEGYSVSREKKESFPLTVTSAQKNPTAFYLCASSPDRGRSSYEQYFGPGTRLTVT.

This chain links TRBV19 with TRBJ1-5; the D is unclear. The CDR3 totals 15 residues. Trimming removed 6 bases at V and 10 bases at J, with 22 bases between. Germline CDR1 and CDR2: LNHDA and SQIVND (reference sequence). The CDR3, as DNA: TGTGCCAGTAGCCAGCTCAATATCGCAATCAGCCCCCAGCATTTT. Translation: CASSQLNIAISPQHF.

This chain uses TRBV5-6 with TRBJ2-7; D not certain. This CDR3 spans 12 amino acids. The germline CDR1 and CDR2 sequences are SGHDT and YYEEEE. V lost 2 bases to trimming and J lost 4 bases, with 7 bases between them. For the CDR3, the DNA is TGTGCCAGCAGCTTCCATGGGTACGAGCAGTACTTC. Its protein product is CASSFHGYEQYF.

The chain joins TRBV9 to TRBJ2-1; D is ambiguous. CDR1 SGDLS and CDR2 YYNGEE come from the germline V gene. The CDR3 is 13 amino acids. Trimming shortened V by 0 bases and J by 7 bases, and 8 bases separated the two germline ends. The CDR3 spells CASSVGPANEQFF. The CDR3 nucleotides read TGTGCCAGCAGCGTAGGGCCGGCGAATGAGCAGTTCTTC.